Reported below is one T cell receptor beta chain. Data came from immunoSEQ multiplex PCR; TCRdb stores just in-frame clones and leaves some out. The sample has 560,000 or so clones, 95% to 97% seen once. The sample belongs to a study of shared clonotypes between healthy human individuals. V lost 4 bases and J 7 bases, leaving 10 bases between the germline ends. In germline, CDR1 is MGHDK, CDR2 SYGVNS. The CDR3 totals 13 residues. As defined, naive CD8 cells were CD45RO-negative and positively selected for CCR7, with terminally differentiated effector memory CD45RA+ cells excluded. The genes are TRBV25-1 and TRBJ2-2, with D unclear. This TCR derives from a woman aged 25 to 39 in good health. Sequenced material: naive CD8+ T cells sorted from blood. The CDR3 DNA reads TGTGCCAGCAGTGTTAGTGAGGTCGGGGAGCTGTTTTTT. Translating gives CASSVSEVGELFF.